This TCR beta chain originates from a study of T cell responses to AZD1222 COVID-19 vaccine. Trimming cost V 0 bases and J 7 bases, with 15 bases left between them. The length of the CDR3 is 15 residues. The germline gives CDR1 KGHSH, CDR2 LQKENI. On this clone itself: Its antigen is currently unknown.

Study observations and caveats: Nearly half of the spike-specific TCRs reportedly recognize variant regions that carry no mutations.

TCRdb's table, derived via immunoSEQ multiplex PCR, lists solely in-frame clones and lacks some. The table includes about 140,000 clones, around 90% detected once. This TCR derives from an adult in good health. The genes are TRBV18 and TRBJ1-2; D is unclear. The source was peripheral blood, collected on day 0 of AZD1222 vaccination. The CDR3 DNA reads as TGTGCCAGCTCACCACCGTCGGCATCGGAGTCTGGCTACACCTTC. It is translated as CASSPPSASESGYTF.